The 18 T cell receptor beta chains presented below share a single source sample, sequenced in a study of read filtering for tumor transcriptome and immune sequencing. The library was built from about 400 ng RNA with molecular barcoded adaptors for alpha/delta and beta/gamma chains. MiXCR, applied by TCRdb to the reads, yields one record per CDR3 protein. The table lists 100,000 to 150,000 distinct CDR3 sequences, over 10% of them singletons. Sample: a population of CD138-negative cells sorted from bone marrow. The receptors were sampled from a donor at least 40 years old with multiple myeloma.

This clonotype was picked up many times. This chain uses TRBV2 with TRBJ1-1; D is undetermined. The CDR3 is 13 residues long. The V end lost 4 bases, the J end lost 1 base, and 7 bases lay between the germline ends. Germline lookup yields CDR1 SNHLY and CDR2 FYNNEI. CDR3 sequence reads: CASSVTENTEAFF. The DNA of the CDR3 is TGTGCCAGCAGTGTGACGGAGAACACTGAAGCTTTCTTT.

With respect to this clonotype: A read error is possible here, since a much larger clone lies one base away. The rearrangement uses TRBV4-2 and TRBJ2-5; D may match TRBD1 or TRBD2 (5 bases each). Trimming left V 0 bases short and J 2 bases short, with 13 bases between. The germline V gene has CDR1 LGHNA and CDR2 YNFKEQ. This CDR3 spans 16 amino acids. The CDR3 is CASSQEFGGLQETQYF. In DNA, the CDR3 is TGTGCCAGCAGCCAAGAGTTTGGGGGTCTACAAGAGACCCAGTACTTC.

This clonotype appeared many times. Given a much more abundant clone one base away, this may be a read error. Written as DNA, the CDR3 is TGCAGTGCTAGAGGACTAGCGGGAGTTGGGCAGTTCTTC. Translation gives CSARGLAGVGQFF. The chain is built from TRBV20-1 and TRBJ2-1, with TRBD2 matching 12 bases. The CDR3 contains 13 residues. The germline V gene has CDR1 DFQATT and CDR2 SNEGSKA (reference sequence). The J segment lost 12 bases and the V segment lost 1 base, leaving 4 bases of the junction unmatched.

This clonotype was found many times. The chain couples TRBV2 to TRBJ2-6; no definite D call. The CDR3 is 13 amino acids. Trimming took 3 bases from V and 0 from J, leaving 0 bases between them. The germline gives CDR1 SNHLY, CDR2 FYNNEI. CDR3 DNA: TGTGCCAGCAGTGACTCTGGGGCCAACGTCCTGACTTTC. This encodes CASSDSGANVLTF.

This clonotype was found many times. The chain employs TRBV30 and TRBJ2-1; D unclear. The V and J ends lost 5 bases and 4 bases respectively, with 18 bases between them. The CDR3 has 15 residues. Germline loops: CDR1 GTSNPN, CDR2 SVGIG (reference sequence). CDR3 nucleotides: TGTGCCTGGGCCTCGGAAGCAGCCTCGTACAATGAGCAGTTCTTC. Translated, it gives CAWASEAASYNEQFF.

There are many counts of this clonotype. The chain carries TRBV5-5 and TRBJ1-1; tentative D call: TRBD1 (6 bases). Germline loops: CDR1 SGHKS, CDR2 YYEKEE (reference sequence). This CDR3 region has 14 residues. With 5 bases removed from V and 3 bases from J, the gap between germline ends came to 14 bases. The DNA for the CDR3 is TGTGCCAGCAGTACCCGGGGGGGCGACACTGAAGCTTTCTTT. Its translation is CASSTRGGDTEAFF.

The table lists this clonotype with many counts. The rearrangement joins TRBV20-1 to TRBJ2-7, with TRBD1 matching 8 bases. V gave up 6 bases and J gave up 2 bases; unmatched junction bases: 9. Germline CDR1 and CDR2: DFQATT and SNEGSKA (reference sequence). This CDR3 region has 14 residues. The DNA of the CDR3 is TGCAGTGCCCAAGGACAGGGCAACCCCTACGAGCAGTACTTC. Its translation: CSAQGQGNPYEQYF.

The chain employs TRBV7-2 and TRBJ2-5, with 7 bases fitting TRBD2. Germline trimming cut 5 bases from V and 5 bases from J; bases unmatched to any gene: 17. Germline loops: CDR1 SGHTA, CDR2 FQGNSA. CDR3 length: 17 amino acids. The DNA for the CDR3 is TGTGCCAGCAGCCTAGTTGGGGGGGGGTCTATTTGGGAGACCCAGTACTTC. This codes for CASSLVGGGSIWETQYF.

This clonotype was recorded many times. This chain uses TRBV23-1 with TRBJ2-1; 9 nucleotides match TRBD1. TRBV23-1 is placed among ORFs of uncertain function. The trim removed 10 bases at V and 7 bases at J, leaving 14 bases unmatched. The CDR3 is 15 amino acids. The CDR3 region is CATYDGTGPGNEQFF. The CDR3 DNA reads TGCGCCACCTATGACGGGACAGGGCCCGGGAATGAGCAGTTCTTC.

This clonotype came up a few times. The chain is built from TRBV30 and TRBJ1-2; D gene unclear. This CDR3 region has 14 residues. V gave up 1 base and J gave up 7 bases, with 16 bases separating them. In germline, CDR1 is GTSNPN, CDR2 SVGIG (reference sequence). The CDR3 nucleotides read TGTGCCTGGAGTGCAATGGGGATTGGTATTGGCTACACCTTC. Translation: CAWSAMGIGIGYTF.

At least ten counts were recorded for this clonotype. The V call is TRBV27, the J call TRBJ2-2; perhaps TRBD2 as D (5 bases). The germline gives CDR1 MNHEY, CDR2 SMNVEV (reference sequence). The CDR3 is 15 amino acids. Trimming stripped 7 bases from V and 5 bases from J, with 17 bases between. The CDR3 region has the DNA TGTGCCAGCACCCACAACGGGCGGGCGACCGGGGAGCTGTTTTTT. Its translation: CASTHNGRATGELFF.

This clonotype appeared many times. V usage is TRBV12-3 or TRBV12-4 and J usage is TRBJ2-7; D call uncertain. V lost 5 bases and J 2 bases, leaving 4 bases between the germline ends. The CDR3 spans 11 residues. The CDR3 sequence is CASSTAYEQYF. The CDR3 region has the DNA TGTGCCAGCAGTACTGCCTACGAGCAGTACTTC.

This clonotype was counted at least ten times. This chain connects TRBV7-2 to TRBJ2-1; D uncertain. CDR3 length equals 11 residues. Germline CDR1 SGHTA, CDR2 FQGNSA. Trimming stripped 3 bases from V and 13 bases from J, with 10 bases between. The CDR3 sequence: CASSLGQSQFF. CDR3 bases: TGTGCCAGCAGCTTGGGCCAGAGTCAGTTCTTC.

This clonotype appeared many times. The chain carries TRBV4-1 and TRBJ2-1, with 7 bases aligning to TRBD2. The germline gives CDR1 MGHRA, CDR2 YSYEKL. The trim removed 2 bases at V and 4 bases at J, leaving 8 bases unmatched. CDR3 length equals 16 residues. The CDR3 coding sequence is TGCGCCAGCAGCCAAATCCCACTAGCGAGTTACAATGAGCAGTTCTTC. Its protein product is CASSQIPLASYNEQFF.

This clonotype was seen at least ten times. The chain is built from TRBV11-2 and TRBJ2-3; possibly TRBD1 for D (6 bases). Germline V gene sequence: CDR1 SGHAT, CDR2 FQNNGV. V lost 5 bases to trimming and J lost 6 bases, with 9 bases between them. The CDR3 has 12 amino acids. CDR3 DNA sequence: TGTGCCAGCAGCCAGGGGTATGATACGCAGTATTTT. Protein product: CASSQGYDTQYF.

This clonotype was observed many times. V and J are TRBV12-3 or TRBV12-4 and TRBJ2-3; possibly TRBD2 for D (6 bases). The length of the CDR3 is 17 residues. Trimming stripped 4 bases from V and 1 base from J, with 18 bases between. The DNA of the CDR3 is TGTGCCAGCAGTTCTCTGGGAGGCCAAGGGGGCACAGATACGCAGTATTTT. Translation: CASSSLGGQGGTDTQYF.

This clonotype was seen at least ten times. The chain links TRBV7-2 to TRBJ2-5, with D unclear. V lost 5 bases and J lost 5, with 12 bases in between. Per germline, CDR1 SGHTA and CDR2 FQGNSA. The CDR3 covers 13 residues. CDR3 sequence: CASSRGGMETQYF. The DNA of the CDR3 is TGTGCCAGCAGCCGTGGTGGCATGGAGACCCAGTACTTC. Based on the CDR3 plus reference TRBV7-2 and TRBJ2-5, the full variable domain is GAGVSQSPSNKVTEKGKDVELRCDPISGHTALYWYRQSLGQGLEFLIYFQGNSAPDKSGLPSDRFSAERTGGSVSTLTIQRTQQEDSAVYLCASSRGGMETQYFGPGTRLLVL.

This clonotype was counted many times. The chain is built from TRBV20-1 and TRBJ2-7, with D perhaps assigned TRBD1 or TRBD2 (5 bases each). The CDR3 length is 15 residues. Trimming left V 0 bases short and J 6 bases short, with 18 bases between. Germline values: CDR1 DFQATT, CDR2 SNEGSKA (reference sequence). The DNA for the CDR3 is TGCAGTGCTAGAGACCGGGACGGTGGGTCGGGCGAGCAGTACTTC. Protein product: CSARDRDGGSGEQYF.